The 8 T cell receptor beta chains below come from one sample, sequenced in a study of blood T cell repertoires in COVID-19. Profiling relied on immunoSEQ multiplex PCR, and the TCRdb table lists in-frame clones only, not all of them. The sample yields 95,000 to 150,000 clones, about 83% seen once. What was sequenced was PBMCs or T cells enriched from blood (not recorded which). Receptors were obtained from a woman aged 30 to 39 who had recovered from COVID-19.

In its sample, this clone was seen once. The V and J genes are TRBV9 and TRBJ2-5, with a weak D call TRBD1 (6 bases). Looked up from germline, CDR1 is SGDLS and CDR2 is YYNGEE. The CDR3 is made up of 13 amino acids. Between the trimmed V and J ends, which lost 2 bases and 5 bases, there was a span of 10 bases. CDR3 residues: CASSVRGFETQYF. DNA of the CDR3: TGTGCCAGCAGCGTCAGGGGTTTCGAGACCCAGTACTTC.

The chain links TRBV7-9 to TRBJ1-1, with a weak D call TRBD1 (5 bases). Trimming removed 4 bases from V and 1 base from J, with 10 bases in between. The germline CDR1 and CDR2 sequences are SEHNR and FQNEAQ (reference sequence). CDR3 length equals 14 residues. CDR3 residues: CASSSRQPNTEAFF. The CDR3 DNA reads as TGTGCCAGCAGCTCCCGACAGCCGAACACTGAAGCTTTCTTT.

Here the CDR3 reads CASSESTGDGSNQPQHF. Here the CDR3 DNA reads TGCGCCAGCAGTGAGAGTACAGGAGATGGGAGCAATCAGCCCCAGCATTTT. The chain is built from TRBV10-1 and TRBJ1-5, with D tentatively TRBD1 (5 bases). Deletions cut 2 bases from V and 1 base from J, with 15 bases between. The CDR3 runs to 17 residues. Germline V gene lookup returns CDR1 WNHNN and CDR2 SYGVQD (reference sequence).

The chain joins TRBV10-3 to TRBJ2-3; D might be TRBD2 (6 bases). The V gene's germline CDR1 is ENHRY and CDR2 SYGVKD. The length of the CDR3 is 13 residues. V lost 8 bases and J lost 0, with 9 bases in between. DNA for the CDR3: TGTGCCATCGGGAGCGGGAGCACAGATACGCAGTATTTT. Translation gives CAIGSGSTDTQYF.

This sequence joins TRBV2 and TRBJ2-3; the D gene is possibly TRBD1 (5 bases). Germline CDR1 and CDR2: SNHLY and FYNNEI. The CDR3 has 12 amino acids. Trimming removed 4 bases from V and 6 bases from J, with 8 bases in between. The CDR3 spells CASSVPGDTQYF. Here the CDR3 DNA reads TGTGCCAGCAGTGTGCCAGGGGATACGCAGTATTTT.

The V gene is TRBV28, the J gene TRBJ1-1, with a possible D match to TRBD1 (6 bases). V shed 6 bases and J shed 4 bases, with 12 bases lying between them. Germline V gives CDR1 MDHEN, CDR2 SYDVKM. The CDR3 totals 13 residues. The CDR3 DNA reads TGTGCCAGCAGCTACAGGGTGGGCACTGAAGCTTTCTTT. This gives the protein CASSYRVGTEAFF. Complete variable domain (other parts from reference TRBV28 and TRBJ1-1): DVKVTQSSRYLVKRTGEKVFLECVQDMDHENMFWYRQDPGLGLRLIYFSYDVKMKEKGDIPEGYSVSREKKERFSLILESASTNQTSMYLCASSYRVGTEAFFGQGTRLTVV.

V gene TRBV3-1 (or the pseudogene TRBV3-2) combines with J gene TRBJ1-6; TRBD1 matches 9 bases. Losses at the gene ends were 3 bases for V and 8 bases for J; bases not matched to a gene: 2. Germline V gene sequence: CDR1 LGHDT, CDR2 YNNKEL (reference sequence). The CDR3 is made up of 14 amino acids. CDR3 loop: CASSQGQGYSPLHF. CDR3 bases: TGTGCCAGCAGCCAGGGACAGGGTTATTCACCCCTCCACTTT.

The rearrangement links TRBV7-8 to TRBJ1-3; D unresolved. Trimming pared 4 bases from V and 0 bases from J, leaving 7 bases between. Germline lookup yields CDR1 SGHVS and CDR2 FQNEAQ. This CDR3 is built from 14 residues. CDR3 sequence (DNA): TGTGCCAGCAGCTCTCCGAGCTCTGGAAACACCATATATTTT. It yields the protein CASSSPSSGNTIYF.